Shown below are 29 T cell receptor beta chains from a single sample sequenced in a study of blood T cell repertoires in COVID-19. This table comes from immunoSEQ multiplex PCR, and its TCRdb copy is limited to in-frame clones, with some not included. This table has some 240,000 clones, roughly 83% appearing once. Sequences were obtained from peripheral blood. The receptors come from a woman at least 80 years old with acute or convalescent COVID-19.

This clone was counted between two and nine times. The V gene is TRBV12-5, the J gene TRBJ1-5, with D possibly TRBD1 on 5 matching bases. V was cut by 2 bases and J by 5 bases, with 10 bases left in between. CDR3 length equals 14 residues. CDR1 is LGHNT, CDR2 FRNRAP, per germline. The CDR3, as DNA: TGTGCTAGTGGTTTGTGGGGCATTGATCAGCCCCAGCATTTT. It codes for CASGLWGIDQPQHF.

This clone has a single count. V is TRBV11-2 and J is TRBJ1-1, with 10 bases that match TRBD1. The J segment lost 7 bases and the V segment lost 5 bases, leaving 7 bases of the junction unmatched. Germline V lookup: CDR1 SGHAT, CDR2 FQNNGV. The CDR3 length is 14 residues. This chain's CDR3 is CASSIRQGAYEAFF. The CDR3 DNA sequence: TGTGCCAGCAGCATAAGACAGGGGGCATATGAAGCTTTCTTT.

The chain links TRBV18 to TRBJ1-1; D call uncertain. Trimming left V 2 bases short and J 2 bases short, with 6 bases between. The CDR3 loop spans 13 amino acids. Looked up from germline, CDR1 is KGHSH and CDR2 is LQKENI. The CDR3 protein is CASSPILNTEAFF. In DNA form, the CDR3 reads TGTGCCAGCTCACCAATCTTAAACACTGAAGCTTTCTTT.

This clone showed up just once. V usage is TRBV7-2 and J usage is TRBJ1-5; tentatively, D is TRBD1 (5 bases). The germline V gene has CDR1 SGHTA and CDR2 FQGNSA. This CDR3 is built from 15 residues. Trimming took off 4 bases at V and 0 bases at J, with 10 bases between the two ends. In DNA, the CDR3 is TGTGCCAGCAGCTCCCCGGGGGGTAGCAATCAGCCCCAGCATTTT. Amino acids: CASSSPGGSNQPQHF.

This chain uses TRBV7-8 with TRBJ1-5; 7 nucleotides agree with TRBD1. The CDR3 extends over 15 amino acids. CDR1 is SGHVS, CDR2 FQNEAQ, per germline. V was clipped by 5 bases and J by 3 bases; unmatched bases: 7. The CDR3 nucleotides read TGTGCCAGCAGCCCGGGACAGACTTTCAATCAGCCCCAGCATTTT. Its translation is CASSPGQTFNQPQHF.

This rearrangement joins TRBV5-1 to TRBJ1-2; D unresolved. Trimming took off 0 bases at V and 3 bases at J, with 15 bases between the two ends. CDR1 and CDR2 from the germline V gene are SGHRS and YFSETQ. This CDR3 spans 16 amino acids. Here the CDR3 DNA reads TGCGCCAGCAGCTTGGCAGTTACGAACACAGACTATGGCTACACCTTC. Translated: CASSLAVTNTDYGYTF.

V and J are TRBV2 and TRBJ1-2, with D hard to call. This CDR3 is 14 amino acids long. V lost 6 bases and J lost 0, with 11 bases in between. CDR1 and CDR2 from the germline V gene are SNHLY and FYNNEI. CDR3: CASRGWGANYGYTF. The CDR3 bases are TGTGCCAGCAGGGGCTGGGGAGCTAACTATGGCTACACCTTC.

The rearrangement joins TRBV28 to TRBJ1-5, with D perhaps TRBD1 (6 bases). This CDR3 has 17 amino acids. CDR1 is MDHEN, CDR2 SYDVKM, per germline. V was pared by 2 bases and J by 9 bases, with 23 bases between. CDR3 protein: CASSLKGGTGLPRPQHF. The CDR3, as DNA: TGTGCCAGCAGTTTAAAAGGGGGAACAGGGCTCCCGAGGCCCCAGCATTTT.

This clone occurred once. The J gene is TRBJ2-2, the V gene TRBV3-1 (or the pseudogene TRBV3-2); 8 bases are a match to TRBD1. V lost 1 base to trimming and J lost 1 base; unmatched junction nucleotides: 8. CDR3 size: 18 residues. The germline V gene encodes CDR1 LGHDT and CDR2 YNNKEL (reference sequence). The CDR3 bases are TGTGCCAGCAGCCAAGGGGCTCGCGGACAGGGGAACACCGGGGAGCTGTTTTTT. Translated, it gives CASSQGARGQGNTGELFF.

The CDR3: CASSLGQIQETQYF. The CDR3 coding sequence is TGCGCCAGCAGCTTGGGACAGATACAAGAGACCCAGTACTTC. The chain links TRBV5-1 to TRBJ2-5; D is perhaps TRBD1 (5 bases). This CDR3 spans 14 amino acids. Trimming removed 0 bases from V and 2 bases from J, with 8 bases in between. From germline, CDR1 is SGHRS and CDR2 YFSETQ.

In its sample, this clone was seen once. V gene TRBV6-6 combines with J gene TRBJ1-5; 7 bases agree with TRBD1. J gave up 4 bases and V 5 bases, and 8 bases lay outside the gene matches. The CDR3 length is 15 residues. CDR1 and CDR2 from the germline V gene are MNHNY and SVGAGI (reference sequence). CDR3 in DNA: TGTGCCAGCAGTACAGGGGCCCCGGGGAATCAGCCCCAGCATTTT. It specifies CASSTGAPGNQPQHF.

This chain connects TRBV4-2 to TRBJ1-5, with D hard to call. The CDR3 runs to 17 residues. Germline values: CDR1 LGHNA, CDR2 YNFKEQ. Trimming cost V 0 bases and J 4 bases, with 16 bases left between them. CDR3 in amino acids: CASSQDLGIADNQPQHF. The CDR3 DNA reads as TGTGCCAGCAGCCAAGATCTTGGAATAGCGGATAATCAGCCCCAGCATTTT.

The rearrangement links TRBV29-1 to TRBJ2-5, with unresolved D. Germline CDR1 reads SQVTM; CDR2 reads ANQGSEA. The CDR3 covers 13 residues. V lost 8 bases and J 1 base, leaving 14 bases between the germline ends. The CDR3 spells CSTKRSGQETQYF. DNA for the CDR3: TGCAGCACAAAAAGGTCAGGCCAAGAGACCCAGTACTTC.

J is TRBJ1-6 and V is TRBV27; 9 bases agree with TRBD1. After removal of 8 bases from V and 9 bases from J, the junction contained 5 bases not matched to a gene. Germline-derived CDR1 and CDR2 are MNHEY and SMNVEV (reference sequence). This CDR3 comprises 13 residues. The CDR3 sequence: CASRTGGSSPLHF. CDR3 sequence (DNA): TGTGCCAGCCGAACAGGGGGCAGTTCACCCCTCCACTTT.

The chain recombines TRBV7-4 with TRBJ2-3; TRBD2 matches at 14 bases. Germline trimming cut 2 bases from V and 1 base from J; bases unmatched to any gene: 14. The V gene's germline CDR1 is SGHVT and CDR2 SQSDAQ. The CDR3 runs to 21 residues. DNA for the CDR3: TGTGCCAGCAGCTTAAGGAGGGGACTAGCGGGGGTCCCGACCTGCACAGATACGCAGTATTTT. Amino acids: CASSLRRGLAGVPTCTDTQYF.

V usage is TRBV27 and J usage is TRBJ1-5; D is possibly TRBD1 (5 bases). Trimming took 3 bases from V and 3 from J, leaving 9 bases between them. The CDR3 consists of 14 residues. In germline, CDR1 is MNHEY, CDR2 SMNVEV (reference sequence). CDR3 loop: CASSFSGPNQPQHF. For the CDR3, the DNA is TGTGCCAGCAGTTTTTCAGGGCCCAATCAGCCCCAGCATTTT.

The chain employs TRBV4-2 and TRBJ2-4; D gene ambiguous. Germline CDR1 reads LGHNA; CDR2 reads YNFKEQ. The CDR3 sequence is 16 residues long. V was trimmed by 4 bases and J by 6 bases, leaving 19 bases between them. CDR3 sequence reads: CASSLSGSQGGNIQYF. The DNA for the CDR3 is TGTGCCAGCAGCCTGTCCGGGTCCCAAGGCGGAAACATTCAGTACTTC.

V and J are TRBV10-3 and TRBJ2-7; tentatively, D is TRBD2 (5 bases). Germline-derived CDR1 and CDR2 are ENHRY and SYGVKD. This CDR3 has 13 amino acids. Trimming left V 7 bases short and J 2 bases short, with 12 bases between. This chain's CDR3 is CAITPSGAYEQYF. The CDR3 DNA reads as TGTGCCATCACCCCCAGCGGTGCCTACGAGCAGTACTTC.

This rearrangement joins TRBV5-1 to TRBJ1-2, with D unclear. The ends were cut back, 0 bases at V and 10 bases at J, with 13 bases in the middle. Per germline, CDR1 SGHRS and CDR2 YFSETQ. CDR3 length: 13 amino acids. The CDR3 loop reads CASSLDGQADYTF. The CDR3 coding sequence is TGCGCCAGCAGCTTGGATGGGCAGGCCGACTACACCTTC.

The chain has TRBV30 and TRBJ2-7, with TRBD1 as a possible D gene (6 bases). Germline assignment: CDR1 GTSNPN and CDR2 SVGIG (reference sequence). The V end was cut by 4 bases, the J end by 7 bases, with 23 bases between. The CDR3 extends over 15 amino acids. CDR3 coding DNA: TGTGCCTGGATTCAGTCCAGGGGCGGTTGGGGGGAGCAGTACTTC. Protein: CAWIQSRGGWGEQYF.

The V and J genes are TRBV25-1 and TRBJ2-3; 8 bases match TRBD1. The ends lost 1 base at V and 5 bases at J; junction bases unmatched: 5. The CDR3 runs 15 residues. Per the germline V gene, CDR1 is MGHDK and CDR2 is SYGVNS. This CDR3 is CASSESRGRVDTQYF. Written as DNA, the CDR3 is TGTGCCAGCAGTGAATCCAGGGGGCGAGTAGATACGCAGTATTTT.

The chain uses TRBV7-6 and TRBJ1-5; D might be TRBD1 (5 bases). V lost 3 bases and J lost 5, with 8 bases in between. Germline assignment: CDR1 SGHVS and CDR2 FNYEAQ. There are 13 residues in the CDR3. The CDR3 spells CASSLGQDQPQHF. CDR3 DNA: TGTGCCAGCAGCTTGGGGCAGGATCAGCCCCAGCATTTT. Full variable domain (missing parts from reference TRBV7-6 and TRBJ1-5): GAGVSQSPRYKVTKRGQDVALRCDPISGHVSLYWYRQALGQGPEFLTYFNYEAQQDKSGLPNDRFSAERPEGSISTLTIQRTEQRDSAMYRCASSLGQDQPQHFGDGTRLSIL.

This chain links TRBV18 with TRBJ1-2, with 7 bases lining up with TRBD1. Germline V gene sequence: CDR1 KGHSH, CDR2 LQKENI. The CDR3 extends over 16 amino acids. The trim removed 6 bases at V and 4 bases at J, leaving 14 bases unmatched. CDR3 protein: CASSPPTTGPGYGYTF. The CDR3, as DNA: TGTGCCAGCTCCCCCCCCACGACAGGGCCGGGCTATGGCTACACCTTC. Full variable domain (remainder filled in from reference TRBV18 and TRBJ1-2): NAGVMQNPRHLVRRRGQEARLRCSPMKGHSHVYWYRQLPEEGLKFMVYLQKENIIDESGMPKERFSAEFPKEGPSILRIQQVVRGDSAAYFCASSPPTTGPGYGYTFGSGTRLTVV.

The chain combines TRBV6-6 with TRBJ2-2; 11 bases are a match to TRBD2. J was trimmed by 5 bases and V by 5 bases; bases with no gene match: 4. This CDR3 contains 15 residues. Germline V gene lookup returns CDR1 MNHNY and CDR2 SVGAGI (reference sequence). CDR3 in amino acids: CASSIAGGQTGELFF. CDR3 sequence (DNA): TGTGCCAGCAGTATAGCGGGGGGGCAAACCGGGGAGCTGTTTTTT.

The chain uses TRBV4-1 and TRBJ1-1; unclear D gene. V shed 0 bases and J shed 4 bases, with 12 bases lying between them. From germline, CDR1 is MGHRA and CDR2 YSYEKL. The length of the CDR3 is 15 residues. The CDR3 nucleotides read TGCGCCAGCAGCCAAGAGGGCGCCCTGGTCACTGAAGCTTTCTTT. Its translation is CASSQEGALVTEAFF.

The J gene is TRBJ1-2, the V gene TRBV4-1; 7 bases are shared with TRBD1. The V and J ends lost 0 bases and 7 bases, in that order; junction bases with no gene match: 14. This CDR3 contains 17 residues. From germline, CDR1 is MGHRA and CDR2 YSYEKL. CDR3 bases: TGCGCCAGCAGCCAAGACACACAAACAGGGGTGCAAGGTGGCTACACCTTC. As protein: CASSQDTQTGVQGGYTF.

V is TRBV10-3 and J is TRBJ1-6; D perhaps matches TRBD1 (6 bases). Germline lookup yields CDR1 ENHRY and CDR2 SYGVKD. The CDR3 runs to 14 residues. V lost 5 bases and J 3 bases, leaving 8 bases between the germline ends. CDR3 nucleotides: TGTGCCATCAGTTTACAGGGCTATAATTCACCCCTCCACTTT. Residues: CAISLQGYNSPLHF.

This rearrangement joins TRBV3-1 (or the pseudogene TRBV3-2) to TRBJ1-4; TRBD1 matches 7 bases. The CDR3 length is 14 residues. The germline V gene encodes CDR1 LGHDT and CDR2 YNNKEL (reference sequence). V was clipped by 6 bases and J by 6 bases; unmatched bases: 7. This CDR3 is CASRHSGTDEKLFF. As DNA, the CDR3 is TGTGCCAGCAGGCATTCCGGGACAGATGAAAAACTGTTTTTT.

This chain links TRBV5-6 with TRBJ2-6; D possibly corresponds to TRBD1 (5 bases). The germline CDR1 and CDR2 sequences are SGHDT and YYEEEE. This CDR3 contains 18 residues. Trimming removed 6 bases from V and 4 bases from J, with 23 bases in between. CDR3 sequence reads: CASITLALTDPGANVLTF. The CDR3, as DNA: TGTGCCAGCATCACCTTAGCTTTGACAGATCCCGGGGCCAACGTCCTGACTTTC.